Listed here are 8 T cell receptor beta chains from one sample, sequenced in a study of blood T cell repertoires in COVID-19. Some clones are missing from TCRdb's copy, which holds only in-frame ones; the method was immunoSEQ multiplex PCR. The sample lists about 330,000 clones, about 90% occurring once. Source material: PBMCs or T cells enriched from blood (not recorded which). These receptors were taken from a woman in her 30s who had recovered from COVID-19.

This chain joins TRBV24-1 and TRBJ1-6, with 7 bases aligning to TRBD1. Germline CDR1 KGHDR, CDR2 SFDVKD. The CDR3 loop spans 15 amino acids. V lost 4 bases and J lost 8; bases outside the gene matches: 7. The CDR3 reads CATSDGQAPYSPLHF. Here the CDR3 DNA reads TGTGCCACCAGTGACGGACAGGCCCCCTATTCACCCCTCCACTTT.

The chain couples TRBV7-2 to TRBJ1-2, with 11 positions matching TRBD1. The CDR3 spans 15 residues. Germline V gives CDR1 SGHTA, CDR2 FQGNSA. The V gene end was trimmed by 5 bases and the J gene end by 4 bases; junction bases not matched to a gene: 6. This CDR3 reads CASSPDRGLSYGYTF. CDR3 nucleotide sequence: TGTGCCAGCAGCCCGGACAGGGGGCTTAGCTATGGCTACACCTTC.

The sample holds one count of this clone. The genes are TRBV15 and TRBJ2-1; 10 nucleotides match TRBD2. The CDR3 totals 17 residues. Germline-derived CDR1 and CDR2 are LNHNV and YYDKDF (reference sequence). With V trimmed by 0 bases and J by 4 bases, 6 bases remained unmatched. The CDR3 spells CATSRDLSGGTYNEQFF. Written as DNA, the CDR3 is TGTGCCACCAGCAGAGATCTTAGCGGGGGGACATACAATGAGCAGTTCTTC.

The chain carries TRBV6-5 and TRBJ2-7; TRBD1 matches 7 bases. Germline lookup yields CDR1 MNHEY and CDR2 SVGAGI. The V gene end was trimmed by 6 bases and the J gene end by 2 bases; junction bases not matched to a gene: 10. This CDR3 spans 15 amino acids. The CDR3 here is CASSPEQGTPYEQYF. The CDR3 coding sequence is TGTGCCAGCAGCCCCGAACAGGGGACCCCCTACGAGCAGTACTTC.

CDR3 amino acids: CASRSGTSTDTQYF. The CDR3 DNA reads as TGTGCCAGCAGATCCGGGACTAGCACAGATACGCAGTATTTT. The chain links TRBV2 to TRBJ2-3; D is possibly TRBD2 (6 bases). Germline V lookup: CDR1 SNHLY, CDR2 FYNNEI. This CDR3 has 14 residues. The V end lost 6 bases, the J end lost 0 bases, and 10 bases lay between the germline ends.

The chain employs TRBV5-8 and TRBJ2-1, with TRBD1 matching over 7 bases. V trimming: 1 base; J trimming: 4 bases; junction bases outside the gene matches: 11. Germline CDR1 is SGHTS and CDR2 is YDEGEE. This CDR3 spans 17 amino acids. The CDR3 protein is CASSLSTGTAKYNEQFF. The CDR3, as DNA: TGTGCCAGCAGCTTGTCTACCGGGACAGCCAAATACAATGAGCAGTTCTTC.

This clone turned up a few times. The chain joins TRBV7-9 to TRBJ2-7; 8 positions agree with TRBD1. V was clipped by 5 bases and J by 5 bases; unmatched bases: 8. Germline assignment: CDR1 SEHNR and CDR2 FQNEAQ (reference sequence). The length of the CDR3 is 14 residues. The CDR3, as DNA: TGTGCCAGCAGCGGGACAGGTAGAGTTGACGAGCAGTACTTC. Translated: CASSGTGRVDEQYF.

In its sample, this clone was seen once. The chain couples TRBV11-3 to TRBJ2-4, with 9 bases that match TRBD1. This CDR3 spans 17 amino acids. Trimming removed 5 bases from V and 1 base from J; junction bases left unmatched: 9. Germline V gene sequence: CDR1 SGHNT, CDR2 YENEEA. The CDR3 loop is CASSPGRQGVAKNIQYF. The CDR3 bases are TGTGCCAGCAGCCCTGGGAGACAGGGGGTTGCCAAAAACATTCAGTACTTC.